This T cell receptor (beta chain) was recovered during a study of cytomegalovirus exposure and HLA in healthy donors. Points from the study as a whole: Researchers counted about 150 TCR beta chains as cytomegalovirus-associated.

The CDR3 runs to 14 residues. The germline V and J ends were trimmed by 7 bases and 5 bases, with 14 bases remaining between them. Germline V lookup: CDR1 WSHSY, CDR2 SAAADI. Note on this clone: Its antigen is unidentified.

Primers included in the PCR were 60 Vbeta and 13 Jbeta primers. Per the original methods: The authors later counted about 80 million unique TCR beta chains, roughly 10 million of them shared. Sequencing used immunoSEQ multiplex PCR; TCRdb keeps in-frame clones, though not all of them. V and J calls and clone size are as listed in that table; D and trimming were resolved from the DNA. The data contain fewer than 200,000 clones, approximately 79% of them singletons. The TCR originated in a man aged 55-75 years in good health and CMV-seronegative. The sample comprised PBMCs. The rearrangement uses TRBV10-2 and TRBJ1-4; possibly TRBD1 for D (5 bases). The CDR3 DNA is TGCGCCAGCACTGCGGCAGGGCAGAATGAAAAACTGTTTTTT. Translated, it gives CASTAAGQNEKLFF.